This passage covers 11 T cell receptor beta chains from one sample sequenced in a study of CD8 T cells in Susac syndrome. Roughly 0.45 to 1 ug RNA was reverse transcribed with random hexamers. TCRdb redid the calling of the immunoSEQ multiplex PCR reads with MiXCR, one entry per CDR3 protein. The table has roughly 200,000 distinct CDR3 sequences, 85% to 95% seen once; the top ten hold about 0.15%. The specimen was CD8+ T cells from PBMCs. Receptors were obtained from a human donor with multiple sclerosis.

CDR3 in amino acids: CASSSRIDNEQFF. DNA for the CDR3: TGTGCCAGCAGTTCCAGGATCGACAATGAGCAGTTCTTC. The V call is TRBV6-5, the J call TRBJ2-1, with no clear D. This CDR3 contains 13 residues. Trimming shortened V by 4 bases and J by 5 bases, and 9 bases separated the two germline ends. CDR1 MNHEY and CDR2 SVGAGI come from the germline V gene.

This clonotype was detected only once. This chain joins TRBV16 and TRBJ1-5; TRBD1 might be the D (6 bases). Trimming left V 3 bases short and J 1 base short, with 10 bases between. The germline gives CDR1 KGHSY, CDR2 FQNENV. CDR3 length: 15 amino acids. CDR3: CASSHSGVSNQPQHF. CDR3 bases: TGTGCCAGCAGCCATTCAGGGGTCAGCAATCAGCCCCAGCATTTT.

The chain carries TRBV29-1 and TRBJ2-4; 10 positions match TRBD1. Germline V gene data show CDR1 as SQVTM and CDR2 as ANQGSEA. The CDR3 has 16 amino acids. The J segment lost 8 bases and the V segment lost 4 bases, leaving 14 bases of the junction unmatched. CDR3 coding DNA: TGCAGCGTTGGAACCACCGGGACAGGGGAAAGGGACATTCAGTACTTC. Translation gives CSVGTTGTGERDIQYF.

This clonotype came up once. The V gene is TRBV28, the J gene TRBJ2-1; the match to TRBD2 covers 12 bases. Trimming cost V 1 base and J 0 bases; bases outside gene matches: 4. The CDR3 is 18 amino acids. From germline, CDR1 is MDHEN and CDR2 SYDVKM. The chain's CDR3 is CASSLLGLAGSSYNEQFF. CDR3 nucleotide sequence: TGTGCCAGCAGTTTATTGGGACTAGCGGGTAGCTCCTACAATGAGCAGTTCTTC. The full variable domain, completed using reference TRBV28 and TRBJ2-1, is DVKVTQSSRYLVKRTGEKVFLECVQDMDHENMFWYRQDPGLGLRLIYFSYDVKMKEKGDIPEGYSVSREKKERFSLILESASTNQTSMYLCASSLLGLAGSSYNEQFFGPGTRLTVL.

The chain has TRBV6-2 or TRBV6-3 and TRBJ2-7; D perhaps matches TRBD1 (6 bases). The CDR3 is 15 amino acids. Trimming removed 8 bases at V and 2 bases at J, with 19 bases between. Germline CDR1 reads MNHEY; CDR2 reads SVGEGT. The CDR3 sequence: CASHPLGTSAYEQYF. CDR3 sequence (DNA): TGTGCCAGCCACCCCCTCGGGACATCAGCCTACGAGCAGTACTTC.

The rearrangement joins TRBV9 to TRBJ2-3, with 8 bases aligning to TRBD2. In germline, CDR1 is SGDLS, CDR2 YYNGEE. Losses at the gene ends were 3 bases for V and 6 bases for J; bases not matched to a gene: 6. The CDR3 contains 14 residues. The chain's CDR3 is CASSGLAMLDTQYF. The CDR3 coding sequence is TGTGCCAGCAGCGGACTAGCGATGCTGGATACGCAGTATTTT.

The chain uses TRBV28 and TRBJ2-5; 10 bases are a match to TRBD1. CDR1 is MDHEN, CDR2 SYDVKM, per germline. CDR3 length equals 12 residues. V lost 0 bases to trimming and J lost 12 bases; unmatched junction nucleotides: 1. The chain's CDR3 is CASSLWGTGEYF. The DNA for the CDR3 is TGTGCCAGCAGTTTATGGGGGACAGGGGAGTACTTC.

This sequence joins TRBV5-1 and TRBJ1-2, with TRBD1 matching over 7 bases. This CDR3 contains 18 residues. In germline, CDR1 is SGHRS, CDR2 YFSETQ. V lost 0 bases to trimming and J lost 3 bases; unmatched junction nucleotides: 14. This CDR3 reads CASSLGDSGFSRDYGYTF. Here the CDR3 DNA reads TGCGCCAGCAGCTTGGGGGACAGCGGATTTTCTCGGGACTATGGCTACACCTTC.

The V and J genes are TRBV7-8 and TRBJ1-1; D ambiguous. The CDR3 runs to 14 residues. Germline assignment: CDR1 SGHVS and CDR2 FQNEAQ. Trimming took off 5 bases at V and 1 base at J, with 11 bases between the two ends. The chain's CDR3 is CASSPHSKNTEAFF. For the CDR3, the DNA is TGTGCCAGCAGCCCACACTCAAAGAACACTGAAGCTTTCTTT. Full variable domain (missing parts from reference TRBV7-8 and TRBJ1-1): GAGVSQSPRYKVAKRGQDVALRCDPISGHVSLFWYQQALGQGPEFLTYFQNEAQLDKSGLPSDRFFAERPEGSVSTLKIQRTQQEDSAVYLCASSPHSKNTEAFFGQGTRLTVV.

The chain couples TRBV9 to TRBJ2-5; the D gene is possibly TRBD2 (5 bases). The CDR3 has 17 amino acids. V was pared by 1 base and J by 5 bases, with 21 bases between. Germline CDR1 reads SGDLS; CDR2 reads YYNGEE. The CDR3, as DNA: TGTGCCAGCAGCGTATTTGGAAATGTCCTAGCTCCGGAGACCCAGTACTTC. This codes for CASSVFGNVLAPETQYF.

This rearrangement joins TRBV13 to TRBJ2-1; 14 bases align to TRBD2. V lost 5 bases, J lost 5 bases, and 2 bases stayed unmatched. This CDR3 spans 15 amino acids. Germline V CDR1 and CDR2: PRHDT, FYEKMQ (reference sequence). CDR3 amino acids: CASSQGLAGDNEQFF. The CDR3 region has the DNA TGTGCCAGCAGCCAGGGACTAGCGGGGGACAATGAGCAGTTCTTC.